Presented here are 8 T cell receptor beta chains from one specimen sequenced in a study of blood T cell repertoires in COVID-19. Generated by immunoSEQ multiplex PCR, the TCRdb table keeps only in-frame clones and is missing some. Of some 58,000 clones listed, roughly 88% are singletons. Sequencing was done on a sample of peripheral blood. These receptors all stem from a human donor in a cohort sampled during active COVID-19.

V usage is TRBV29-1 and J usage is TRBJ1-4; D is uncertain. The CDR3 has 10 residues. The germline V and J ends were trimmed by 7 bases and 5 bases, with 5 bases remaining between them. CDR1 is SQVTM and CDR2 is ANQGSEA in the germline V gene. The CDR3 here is CSARNEKLFF. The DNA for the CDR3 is TGCAGCGCACGGAATGAAAAACTGTTTTTT.

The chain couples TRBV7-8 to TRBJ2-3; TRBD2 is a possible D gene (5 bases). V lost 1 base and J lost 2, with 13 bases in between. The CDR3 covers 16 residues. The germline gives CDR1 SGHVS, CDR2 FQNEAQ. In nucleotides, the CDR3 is TGTGCCAGCAGCTTAGTTACGGGGTGGGACACAGATACGCAGTATTTT. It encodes CASSLVTGWDTDTQYF.

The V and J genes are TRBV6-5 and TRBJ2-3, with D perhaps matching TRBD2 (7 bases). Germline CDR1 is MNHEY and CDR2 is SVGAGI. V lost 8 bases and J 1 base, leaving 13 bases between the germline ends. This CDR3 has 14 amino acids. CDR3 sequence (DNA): TGTGCCAGCGGAGGGGGGGGACGCACAGATACGCAGTATTTT. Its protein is CASGGGGRTDTQYF.

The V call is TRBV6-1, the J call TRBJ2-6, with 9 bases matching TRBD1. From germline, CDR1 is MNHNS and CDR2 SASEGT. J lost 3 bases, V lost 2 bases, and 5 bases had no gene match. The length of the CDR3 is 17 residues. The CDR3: CASSETGTGLGANVLTF. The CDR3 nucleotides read TGTGCCAGCAGTGAAACCGGGACAGGGCTTGGGGCCAACGTCCTGACTTTC.

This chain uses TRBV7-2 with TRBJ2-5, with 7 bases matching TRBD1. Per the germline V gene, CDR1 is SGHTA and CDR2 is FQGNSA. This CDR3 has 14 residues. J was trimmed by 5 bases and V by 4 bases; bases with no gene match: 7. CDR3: CASSSNRGRETQYF. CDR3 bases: TGTGCCAGCAGCTCAAACAGGGGAAGGGAGACCCAGTACTTC. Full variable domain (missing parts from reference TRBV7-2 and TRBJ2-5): GAGVSQSPSNKVTEKGKDVELRCDPISGHTALYWYRQSLGQGLEFLIYFQGNSAPDKSGLPSDRFSAERTGGSVSTLTIQRTQQEDSAVYLCASSSNRGRETQYFGPGTRLLVL.

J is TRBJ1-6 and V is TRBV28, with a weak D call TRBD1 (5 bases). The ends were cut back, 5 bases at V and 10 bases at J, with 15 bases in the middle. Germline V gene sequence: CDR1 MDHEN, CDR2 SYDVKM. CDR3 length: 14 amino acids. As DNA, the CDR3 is TGTGCCAGCAGTCCGGGGACTGGGGAATCACCCCTCCACTTT. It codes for CASSPGTGESPLHF.

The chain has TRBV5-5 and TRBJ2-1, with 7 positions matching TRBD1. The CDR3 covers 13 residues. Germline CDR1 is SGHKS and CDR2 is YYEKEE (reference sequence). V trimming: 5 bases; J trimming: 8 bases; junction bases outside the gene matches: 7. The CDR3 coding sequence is TGTGCCAGCAGTCAGACAGGGATCGATGAGCAGTTCTTC. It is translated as CASSQTGIDEQFF.

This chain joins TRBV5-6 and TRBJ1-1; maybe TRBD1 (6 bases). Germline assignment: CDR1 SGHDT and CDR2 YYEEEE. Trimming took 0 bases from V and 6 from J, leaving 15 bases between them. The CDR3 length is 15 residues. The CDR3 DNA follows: TGTGCCAGCAGCTTGGCCAGGCAGGGGTTTTCTGAAGCTTTCTTT. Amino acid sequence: CASSLARQGFSEAFF.